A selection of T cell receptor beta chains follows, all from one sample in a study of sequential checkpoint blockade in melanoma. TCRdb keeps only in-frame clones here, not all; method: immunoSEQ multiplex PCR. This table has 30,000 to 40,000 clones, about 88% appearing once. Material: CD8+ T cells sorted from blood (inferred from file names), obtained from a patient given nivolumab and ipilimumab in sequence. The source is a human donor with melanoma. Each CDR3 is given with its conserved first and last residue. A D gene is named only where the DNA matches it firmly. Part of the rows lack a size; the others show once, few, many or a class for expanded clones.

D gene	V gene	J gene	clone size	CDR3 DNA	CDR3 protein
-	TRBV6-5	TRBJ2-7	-	TGTGCCAGCAGTTACTCGGGCGCGGGAGAGCAGTACTTC	CASSYSGAGEQYF
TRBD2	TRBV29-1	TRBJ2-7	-	TGCAGCGTTGAAGACGAGGGCGGGAGCTCCTACGAGCAGTACTTC	CSVEDEGGSSYEQYF
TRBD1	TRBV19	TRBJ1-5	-	TGTGCCAGTAGTATAACGGGGACAGGCGCCAATCAGCCCCAGCATTTT	CASSITGTGANQPQHF
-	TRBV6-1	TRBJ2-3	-	TGTGCCAGCAGTGACCGCGCTGGCACAGATACGCAGTATTTT	CASSDRAGTDTQYF
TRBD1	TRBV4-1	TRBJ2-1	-	TGCGCCAGCAGCCAATCCCAAGCTAGACAGGGGGCGAAGGTATGGTACAATGAGCAGTTCTTC	CASSQSQARQGAKVWYNEQFF
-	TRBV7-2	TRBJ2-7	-	TGTGCCAGCAGCATAGTCTTAAACGAGCAGTACTTC	CASSIVLNEQYF
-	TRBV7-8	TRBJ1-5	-	TGTGCCAGCAGCTTAGGGCGGTGGCAACAGGGTAATAGCAATCAGCCCCAGCATTTT	CASSLGRWQQGNSNQPQHF
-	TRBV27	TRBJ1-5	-	TGTGCCAGCAGCCAAGGGAGTCAGCCCCAGCATTTT	CASSQGSQPQHF
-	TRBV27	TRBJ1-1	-	TGTGCCAGCAGTTTATTCGTAAACACTGAAGCTTTCTTT	CASSLFVNTEAFF
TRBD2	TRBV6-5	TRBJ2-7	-	TGTGCCAGCAGTTACACTAGCGGGACTTCCTACGAGCAGTACTTC	CASSYTSGTSYEQYF
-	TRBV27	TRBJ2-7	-	TGTGCCAGCAGTTTCCTCAGCTCCTACGAGCAGTACTTC	CASSFLSSYEQYF
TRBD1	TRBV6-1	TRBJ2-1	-	TGTGCCAGCACTAAAACAGGGGGAGGCTACAATGAGCAGTTCTTC	CASTKTGGGYNEQFF
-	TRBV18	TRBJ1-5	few	TGTGCCAGCTCCCCAGTGGGAGGTAATAGCAATCAGCCCCAGCATTTT	CASSPVGGNSNQPQHF
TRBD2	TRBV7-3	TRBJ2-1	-	TGTGCCAGCAGCCCATTAGCGGGGAGCTCCTACAATGAGCAGTTCTTC	CASSPLAGSSYNEQFF
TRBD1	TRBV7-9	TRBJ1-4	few	TGTGCCGGAGACAGGGGGGATGAAAAACTGTTTTTT	CAGDRGDEKLFF
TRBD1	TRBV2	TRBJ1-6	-	TGTGCCAGCAGCAAGACAGGGGGTAATTCACCCCTCCACTTT	CASSKTGGNSPLHF
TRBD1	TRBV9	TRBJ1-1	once	TGTGCCAGCAGCGTAGCAGGGGGCGGCACTGAAGCTTTCTTT	CASSVAGGGTEAFF
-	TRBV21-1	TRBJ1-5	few	TGTGCCAGCAGCAAAAGTCGGGGGGTTGATAGCAATCAGCCCCAGCATTTT	CASSKSRGVDSNQPQHF
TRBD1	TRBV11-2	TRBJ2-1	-	TGTGCCAGCAGCTCAAGGGTGAGACAGGGGTACAATGAGCAGTTCTTC	CASSSRVRQGYNEQFF
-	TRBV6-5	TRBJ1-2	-	TGTGCCAGCAGTGAACAGGGTGGTGGCTATGGCTACACCTTC	CASSEQGGGYGYTF
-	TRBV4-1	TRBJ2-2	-	TGCGCCAGCAGACAGGGCTCCCAGCTGTTTTTT	CASRQGSQLFF
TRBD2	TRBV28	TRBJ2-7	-	TGTGCCAGCAGTCCACTAGCGTGGTCCGCCTACGAGCAGTACTTC	CASSPLAWSAYEQYF